This T cell receptor (beta chain) stems from a study of OX40 agonist ivuxolimab in advanced cancers. Overall study context: Ivuxolimab, an agonist antibody against OX40 (CD134), was given to patients. The study's findings and limits: No determination was made of the antigen specificity of the expanded peripheral T cells.

As for this clone: Its target is not known.

The protocol was immunoSEQ multiplex PCR, while the TCRdb copy is restricted to in-frame clones and leaves out a portion. This sample has some 130,000 clones, with 85% to 95% found just once. Cycle 7 day 1, cycle 4 day 1, and baseline were the timepoints at which blood was sampled. This TCR derives from an adult with an advanced solid tumor such as melanoma, head and neck, liver or kidney cancer. Material: CD4+ or CD8+ T cells sorted from blood, obtained in a trial of the OX40 agonist ivuxolimab.

As DNA, the CDR3 is TGTGCCAGCAGCGCCCCGGGGGGGGAAGAGACCCAGTACTTC. Translated, it gives CASSAPGGEETQYF. This chain connects TRBV28 to TRBJ2-5; 8 nucleotides line up with TRBD2. Unmatched junction bases numbered 6, after V lost 6 bases and J lost 3 bases. The V gene's germline CDR1 is MDHEN and CDR2 SYDVKM. The CDR3 is 14 amino acids. Full variable domain (outside the CDR3, taken from reference TRBV28 and TRBJ2-5): DVKVTQSSRYLVKRTGEKVFLECVQDMDHENMFWYRQDPGLGLRLIYFSYDVKMKEKGDIPEGYSVSREKKERFSLILESASTNQTSMYLCASSAPGGEETQYFGPGTRLLVL.